A selection of T cell receptor beta chains follows, all from one sample in a study of shared clonotypes between healthy human individuals. Method: immunoSEQ multiplex PCR; TCRdb's copy keeps in-frame clones and lacks some. The data contain roughly 720,000 clones, roughly 91% of them singletons. The sample was memory CD8+ T cells from PBMCs. These receptors were obtained from a man aged 18 to 30 in good health. Some clones in this sample may be carry-over from other donors' samples. The CDR3 runs from the conserved cysteine through the conserved F or W. The D gene is left open where the match is weak. Expanded clones get a size class; other rows say once, few or many, or leave the size out.

len | j_gene | d_gene | v_gene | abundance | CDR3aa | CDR3nt
16 | TRBJ2-5 | TRBD2 | TRBV7-3 | . | CASSSQAGGTEETQYF | TGTGCCAGCAGCTCCCAAGCGGGAGGGACTGAGGAGACCCAGTACTTC
14 | TRBJ2-3 | TRBD2 | TRBV27 | . | CASSTLADGDTQYF | TGTGCCAGCAGTACCCTAGCGGATGGCGATACGCAGTATTTT
14 | TRBJ1-1 | . | TRBV6-1 | . | CASSDPTLNTEAFF | TGTGCCAGCAGTGATCCGACACTGAACACTGAAGCTTTCTTT
15 | TRBJ2-5 | TRBD2 | TRBV5-4 | once | CASSLASGRGETQYF | TGTGCCAGCAGCTTGGCCAGCGGGAGAGGAGAGACCCAGTACTTC
15 | TRBJ1-2 | . | TRBV5-6 | once | CASSLGQFSNYGYTF | TGTGCCAGCAGCCTCGGACAGTTTAGTAACTATGGCTACACCTTC
14 | TRBJ1-1 | TRBD1 | TRBV19 | few | CASSTRGRFTEAFF | TGTGCCAGTAGTACGAGGGGGCGCTTCACTGAAGCTTTCTTT
13 | TRBJ2-7 | . | TRBV2 | . | CASRRLVDYEQYF | TGTGCCAGCAGACGACTAGTTGACTACGAGCAGTACTTC
17 | TRBJ2-5 | TRBD2 | TRBV4-2 | . | CASSQDPIAGEHETQYF | TGTGCCAGCAGCCAAGATCCCATAGCGGGAGAACACGAGACCCAGTACTTC
11 | TRBJ2-7 | . | TRBV28 | . | CASSFGYEQYF | TGTGCCAGCAGTTTCGGCTACGAGCAGTACTTC
16 | TRBJ2-7 | TRBD1 | TRBV6-1 | . | CASSAEDRGGAYEQYF | TGTGCCAGCAGTGCCGAGGACAGGGGGGGAGCCTACGAGCAGTACTTC
17 | TRBJ2-7 | . | TRBV27 | . | CASSLGGTVGFEDEQYF | TGTGCCAGCAGTTTAGGGGGGACAGTCGGTTTTGAGGACGAGCAGTACTTC
16 | TRBJ2-7 | TRBD1 | TRBV11-2 | . | CASSLAGTVSSYEQYF | TGTGCCAGCAGCTTGGCCGGGACAGTAAGCTCCTACGAGCAGTACTTC
14 | TRBJ1-1 | . | TRBV9 | few | CASSVTPSSTEAFF | TGTGCCAGCAGCGTCACACCCTCGAGCACTGAAGCTTTCTTT
11 | TRBJ2-1 | . | TRBV7-8 | . | CASSLNNEQFF | TGTGCCAGCAGCTTAAATAATGAGCAGTTCTTC
17 | TRBJ1-2 | . | TRBV7-2 | . | CASSLAETASTNYGYTF | TGTGCCAGCAGCTTAGCGGAAACAGCCTCTACCAACTATGGCTACACCTTC
16 | TRBJ1-4 | TRBD1 | TRBV15 | . | CATSSYRDRGGEKLFF | TGTGCCACCAGCAGTTATCGCGACAGGGGAGGTGAAAAACTGTTTTTT
15 | TRBJ2-7 | TRBD2 | TRBV9 | . | CASSVFPSGTYEQYF | TGTGCCAGCAGCGTATTCCCTAGCGGAACCTACGAGCAGTACTTC
11 | TRBJ2-2 | . | TRBV7-2 | once | CASEFSGELFF | TGTGCCAGCGAATTTAGCGGGGAGCTGTTTTTT
15 | TRBJ2-5 | TRBD1 | TRBV27 | . | CASSLYRGRLETQYF | TGTGCCAGCAGTTTATACAGGGGTCGGTTGGAGACCCAGTACTTC
17 | TRBJ2-5 | TRBD2 | TRBV6-4 | . | CASRTLISGRAEETQYF | TGTGCCAGCAGAACCCTGATTAGCGGGAGGGCCGAGGAGACCCAGTACTTC
13 | TRBJ2-3 | . | TRBV28 | . | CASSLATRGTQYF | TGTGCCAGCAGTTTGGCAACGAGAGGTACGCAGTATTTT
12 | TRBJ2-1 | . | TRBV29-1 | . | CSVPGRVDEQFF | TGCAGCGTTCCGGGCAGGGTTGATGAGCAGTTCTTC
18 | TRBJ2-7 | . | TRBV14 | . | CASSQRGLGSLGVNEQYF | TGTGCCAGCAGCCAACGGGGGCTCGGTAGCCTGGGGGTAAACGAGCAGTACTTC
12 | TRBJ1-2 | . | TRBV19 | . | CASSRTRDGYTF | TGTGCCAGTAGCAGAACCAGGGATGGCTACACCTTC
13 | TRBJ1-2 | . | TRBV27 | . | CASSLHRGYGYTF | TGTGCCAGCAGTTTACATCGGGGGTATGGCTACACCTTC
15 | TRBJ2-7 | TRBD1 | TRBV7-6 | . | CASSSLTGGGDEQYF | TGTGCCAGCAGCTCATTGACAGGGGGAGGCGACGAGCAGTACTTC
19 | TRBJ2-3 | TRBD2 | TRBV5-3 | . | CARKHVPQRERVGIDTQYF | TGTGCCAGAAAACACGTACCCCAGCGGGAGAGGGTCGGTATAGATACGCAGTATTTT
12 | TRBJ2-7 | TRBD1 | TRBV29-1 | once | CSGTGEAYEQYF | TGCAGCGGAACAGGGGAAGCCTACGAGCAGTACTTC
20 | TRBJ2-7 | . | TRBV10-3 | . | CAIAGSGTGALSGSAYEQYF | TGTGCCATCGCCGGCTCCGGGACAGGGGCGCTTAGCGGGAGCGCCTACGAGCAGTACTTC
15 | TRBJ1-4 | TRBD1 | TRBV7-9 | . | CASSYLGTGNEKLFF | TGTGCCAGCAGCTACCTTGGGACAGGGAATGAAAAACTGTTTTTT
15 | TRBJ1-2 | . | TRBV18 | . | CASSSQRTEDYGYTF | TGTGCCAGCTCATCACAACGGACAGAGGACTATGGCTACACCTTC
12 | TRBJ2-7 | . | TRBV7-9 | . | CASSLGVSEQYF | TGTGCCAGCAGCTTAGGGGTTAGCGAGCAGTACTTC
14 | TRBJ2-1 | TRBD2 | TRBV5-1 | . | CASMWREGGYEQFF | TGCGCCAGCATGTGGCGGGAGGGCGGTTATGAGCAGTTCTTC
12 | TRBJ1-1 | . | TRBV14 | . | CASSLPGGLAFF | TGTGCCAGCAGCCTTCCTGGGGGATTAGCTTTCTTT
13 | TRBJ2-1 | . | TRBV27 | . | CASSLFIADEQFF | TGTGCCAGCAGTTTATTTATCGCGGATGAGCAGTTCTTC
14 | TRBJ1-5 | . | TRBV15 | . | CATSRGRDNQPQHF | TGTGCCACCAGCAGAGGGAGGGACAATCAGCCCCAGCATTTT
17 | TRBJ2-1 | TRBD1 | TRBV9 | . | CASSGDRGMVSYNEQFF | TGTGCCAGCAGCGGAGACAGGGGAATGGTGTCCTACAATGAGCAGTTCTTC
12 | TRBJ2-1 | . | TRBV9 | . | CASSPRGIEQFF | TGTGCCAGCAGCCCACGGGGGATTGAGCAGTTCTTC
12 | TRBJ2-7 | . | TRBV2 | . | CASSEARGEQYF | TGTGCCAGCAGTGAAGCGCGCGGGGAGCAGTACTTC
15 | TRBJ2-1 | TRBD2 | TRBV9 | few | CASSDRTSGRDEQFF | TGTGCCAGCAGCGACCGGACTAGCGGGAGGGATGAGCAGTTCTTC
15 | TRBJ2-7 | . | TRBV6-4 | . | CASSPAASPSYEQYF | TGTGCCAGCAGTCCGGCCGCCAGTCCCTCCTACGAGCAGTACTTC
14 | TRBJ2-7 | . | TRBV9 | . | CASSHRDTYYEQYF | TGTGCCAGCAGCCACAGGGACACATACTACGAGCAGTACTTC
16 | TRBJ2-1 | TRBD2 | TRBV15 | . | CATSRGTSVRNNEQFF | TGTGCCACCAGCAGAGGGACTAGCGTGAGAAACAATGAGCAGTTCTTC
13 | TRBJ2-7 | . | TRBV7-9 | . | CASSSPTAYEQYF | TGTGCCAGCAGCTCTCCTACCGCCTACGAGCAGTACTTC
12 | TRBJ1-4 | . | TRBV15 | . | CATSPGREKLFF | TGTGCCACCAGCCCAGGGCGGGAAAAACTGTTTTTT
15 | TRBJ2-3 | TRBD2 | TRBV5-6 | . | CASSWGTSGRGTQYF | TGTGCCAGCAGCTGGGGGACTAGCGGGAGGGGCACGCAGTATTTT
15 | TRBJ2-3 | . | TRBV29-1 | . | CSVEDPGRPQDTQYF | TGCAGCGTTGAAGACCCGGGACGCCCCCAAGATACGCAGTATTTT
17 | TRBJ2-1 | TRBD2 | TRBV4-3 | . | CASSQDAGTKAYNEQFF | TGCGCCAGCAGCCAAGACGCCGGGACTAAGGCCTACAATGAGCAGTTCTTC
16 | TRBJ2-7 | . | TRBV4-1 | once | CASSQLAGVSSYEQYF | TGCGCCAGCAGCCAGCTCGCTGGGGTTAGCTCCTACGAGCAGTACTTC
12 | TRBJ2-5 | . | TRBV7-3 | many | CASSLESETQYF | TGTGCCAGCAGCTTAGAATCTGAGACCCAGTACTTC
14 | TRBJ1-5 | TRBD1 | TRBV28 | . | CASSLFRGHQPQHF | TGTGCCAGCAGTTTATTCAGGGGGCATCAGCCCCAGCATTTT
15 | TRBJ2-7 | TRBD2 | TRBV10-1 | . | CASRCGTSGAYEQYF | TGCGCCAGCAGATGCGGGACTAGCGGAGCCTACGAGCAGTACTTC
16 | TRBJ2-3 | TRBD2 | TRBV4-1 | . | CASSQTSGSRSDTQYF | TGCGCCAGCAGCCAAACTAGCGGGAGTAGGTCAGATACGCAGTATTTT
16 | TRBJ2-4 | . | TRBV7-8 | . | CASSSRTGEAKNIQYF | TGTGCCAGCAGCTCTCGGACCGGGGAGGCCAAAAACATTCAGTACTTC
13 | TRBJ1-5 | . | TRBV27 | . | CASSFFAFSTQHF | TGTGCCAGCAGTTTTTTCGCATTCTCGACCCAGCATTTT
18 | TRBJ2-3 | . | TRBV10-2 | . | CASSPWAGPDGGTDTQYF | TGCGCCAGCAGTCCCTGGGCCGGACCGGATGGGGGCACAGATACGCAGTATTTT
16 | TRBJ1-2 | . | TRBV2 | . | CARATGRDAHNYGYTF | TGTGCCAGGGCAACAGGCCGCGATGCTCATAACTATGGCTACACCTTC
16 | TRBJ2-5 | . | TRBV5-6 | . | CASHLLGGIDEETQYF | TGTGCCAGCCATCTCTTGGGCGGGATAGACGAGGAGACCCAGTACTTC
15 | TRBJ2-3 | TRBD1 | TRBV5-1 | . | CASSFIRGSTDTQYF | TGCGCCAGCAGCTTTATCAGGGGGAGCACAGATACGCAGTATTTT
14 | TRBJ1-2 | . | TRBV28 | . | CAVSRLHLNYGYTF | TGTGCCGTCAGCCGCCTACACCTCAACTATGGCTACACCTTC